This TCR beta chain appears in the sequencing data of a study of CD8 T cells in ankylosing spondylitis. V lost 2 bases, J lost 13 bases, and 2 bases stayed unmatched. This CDR3 spans 11 amino acids. The V gene's germline CDR1 is MDHEN and CDR2 SYDVKM. Notes on the study in general: Reported data indicate significant enrichment of disease-linked clones within matched ankylosing spondylitis synovial fluid. Seven or eight highly homologous variants formed a TCR beta motif that appeared characteristic of ankylosing spondylitis blood. Peripheral blood held disease-linked clones only at relatively low frequency, and these were CD8+. A number of the motif variants had already been described in reactive arthritis synovial fluid and blood.

This clonotype was seen a handful of times. What it binds is unknown. The authors made TCR beta libraries by quantitative 5'-RACE with molecular barcodes. One entry per CDR3 protein results from TCRdb running MiXCR on the 5' RACE reads. The data hold roughly 670,000 distinct CDR3 sequences, with roughly 19% observed a single time. This sequence joins TRBV28 and TRBJ2-1; 7 positions agree with TRBD2. The sample comprised blood, either unsorted or a sorted T cell fraction (not recorded which). This clonotype was sampled from a male donor with ankylosing spondylitis. The CDR3 sequence is CASSLRLAQFF. The DNA of the CDR3 is TGTGCCAGCAGTTTACGACTAGCACAGTTCTTC.